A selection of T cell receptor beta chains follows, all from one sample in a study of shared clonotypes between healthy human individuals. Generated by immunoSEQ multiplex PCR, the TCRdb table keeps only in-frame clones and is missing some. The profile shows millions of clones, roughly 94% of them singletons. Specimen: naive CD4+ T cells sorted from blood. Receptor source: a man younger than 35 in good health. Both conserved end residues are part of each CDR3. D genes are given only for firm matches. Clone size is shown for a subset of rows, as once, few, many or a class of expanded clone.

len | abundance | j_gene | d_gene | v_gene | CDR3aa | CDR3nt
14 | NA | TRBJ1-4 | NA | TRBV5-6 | CASSLGILNEKLFF | TGTGCCAGCAGCTTGGGAATACTCAATGAAAAACTGTTTTTT
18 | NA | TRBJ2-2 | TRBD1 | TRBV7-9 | CASSSPGQGPPNTGELFF | TGTGCCAGCAGCTCCCCGGGACAGGGGCCACCGAACACCGGGGAGCTGTTTTTT
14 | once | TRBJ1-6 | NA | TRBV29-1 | CSVEWGQENSPLHF | TGCAGCGTAGAGTGGGGGCAGGAGAATTCACCCCTCCACTTT
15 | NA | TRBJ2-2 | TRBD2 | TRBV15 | CATSRGLADTGELFF | TGTGCCACCAGCCGTGGGCTAGCGGACACCGGGGAGCTGTTTTTT
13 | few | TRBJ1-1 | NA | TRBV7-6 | CASSFTDDTEAFF | TGTGCCAGCAGCTTTACGGATGACACTGAAGCTTTCTTT
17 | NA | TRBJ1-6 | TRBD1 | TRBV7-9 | CASSPRGGQEGNSPLHF | TGTGCCAGCAGCCCAAGGGGAGGACAGGAGGGAAATTCACCCCTCCACTTT
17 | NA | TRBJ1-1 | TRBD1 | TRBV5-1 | CASSFQPGQGRNTEAFF | TGCGCCAGCAGCTTTCAACCGGGACAGGGGCGGAACACTGAAGCTTTCTTT
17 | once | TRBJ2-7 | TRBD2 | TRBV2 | CASSLEYSGRTSYEQYF | TGTGCCAGCAGCCTAGAGTATAGCGGGAGGACATCCTACGAGCAGTACTTC
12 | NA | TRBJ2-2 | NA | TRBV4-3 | CASSLPVGELFF | TGCGCCAGCAGCCTGCCTGTCGGGGAGCTGTTTTTT
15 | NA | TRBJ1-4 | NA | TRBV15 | CATSRGDSTNEKLFF | TGTGCCACCAGCAGAGGCGATTCAACTAATGAAAAACTGTTTTTT